This T cell receptor (beta chain) stems from a study of chemoradiotherapy in HPV16-positive cancers. Sequenced by immunoSEQ multiplex PCR; TCRdb stores in-frame clones only, minus some. Of 55,000 to 85,000 clones in the sample, about 88% were seen once. The CDR3 covers 17 residues. V lost 4 bases and J lost 3; bases outside the gene matches: 9. Germline V gene lookup returns CDR1 MDHEN and CDR2 SYDVKM. General study results and limits: The functional HPV-specific definition rests on just a couple of HPV16-positive patients. Non-HPV-specific T cells did not expand in tumors during treatment, whereas candidate HPV-specific clones and E7-related motifs did.

Notes on this clone: Its target is unknown.

This receptor was identified in a human donor with HPV-associated anogenital cancer. The sample in question was blood, obtained from a patient who underwent chemoradiotherapy. V is TRBV28 and J is TRBJ1-2, with 12 bases matching TRBD1. CDR3 loop: CASSSLGQGASDYGYTF. The CDR3 DNA reads as TGTGCCAGCAGTTCGCTGGGACAGGGGGCGAGTGACTATGGCTACACCTTC.